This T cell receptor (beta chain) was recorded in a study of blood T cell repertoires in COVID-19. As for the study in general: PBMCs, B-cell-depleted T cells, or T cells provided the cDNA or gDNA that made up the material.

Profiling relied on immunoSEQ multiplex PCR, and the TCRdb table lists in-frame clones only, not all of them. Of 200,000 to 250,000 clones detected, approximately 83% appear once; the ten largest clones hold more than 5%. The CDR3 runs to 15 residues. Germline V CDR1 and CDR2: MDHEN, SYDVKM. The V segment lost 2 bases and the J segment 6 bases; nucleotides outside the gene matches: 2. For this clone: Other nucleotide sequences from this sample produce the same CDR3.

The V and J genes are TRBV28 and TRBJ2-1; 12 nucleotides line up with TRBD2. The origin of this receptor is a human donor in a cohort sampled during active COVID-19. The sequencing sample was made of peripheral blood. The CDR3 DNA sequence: TGTGCCAGCAGTTTACTAGCGGGAGGGATCAATGAGCAGTTCTTC. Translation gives CASSLLAGGINEQFF. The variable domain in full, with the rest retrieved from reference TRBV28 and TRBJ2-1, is DVKVTQSSRYLVKRTGEKVFLECVQDMDHENMFWYRQDPGLGLRLIYFSYDVKMKEKGDIPEGYSVSREKKERFSLILESASTNQTSMYLCASSLLAGGINEQFFGPGTRLTVL.